This entry is about one T cell receptor beta chain. Recruited during active infection, patients (from Seattle) were subsequently followed longitudinally. The germline V gene has CDR1 SGHRS and CDR2 YFSETQ. Trimming removed 3 bases at V and 0 bases at J, with 10 bases between. The CDR3 extends over 16 amino acids. The sample originates from a study of blood T cell repertoires in COVID-19. In the study overall: Whether acute or convalescent, the COVID-19 samples came from the United States, Italy and Spain. Sample material is recorded as cDNA or gDNA derived from T cells, B-cell-depleted T cells, or PBMCs.

Per the authors' pipeline: Quantification of nucleated cells was approximated via reference gene primer amplification. Sequencing used immunoSEQ multiplex PCR; TCRdb keeps in-frame clones, though not all of them. The V and J calls and clone size are taken from that table; D and trimming were inferred from the DNA. The top ten hold roughly 18% of the sample, which has roughly 88,000 clones, 87% seen once. This chain joins TRBV5-1 and TRBJ1-6; unclear D gene. The TCR originated in a woman aged 55-75 years with COVID-19, enrolled during active disease. Sequencing was done on a sample of peripheral blood. The CDR3, as DNA: TGCGCCAGCAGCTCAGACTGGAGCTCCTATAATTCACCCCTCCACTTT. This gives the protein CASSSDWSSYNSPLHF.